The 17 T cell receptor beta chains presented below share a single source sample, sequenced in a study of beta chain features in type 1 diabetes. Their recognized antigens are unknown. Study results and caveats: Type 1 diabetes patients showed a moderate but significant shortening of TCRB CDR3s in all four CD4+ subsets.

Investigators reverse transcribed all isolated RNA, so they sequenced expressed TCRB transcripts. The method was immunoSEQ multiplex PCR; TCRdb's version includes in-frame clones alone and lacks a portion of them. This sample has over 650,000 clones, with about an eighth found just once. Source material: naive CD4+ T cells from blood. The source is a man aged 18-30 years with type 1 diabetes.

There are a few counts of this clone. The chain joins TRBV30 to TRBJ2-1; D gene unclear. Germline CDR1 GTSNPN, CDR2 SVGIG (reference sequence). The CDR3 consists of 12 residues. The germline V and J ends were trimmed by 4 bases and 8 bases, with 12 bases remaining between them. Here the CDR3 reads CAWNRVAHEQFF. CDR3 bases: TGTGCCTGGAATAGGGTGGCCCATGAGCAGTTCTTC.

CDR3 region: CASSTTGADTQYF. CDR3 nucleotide sequence: TGTGCCAGCAGTACAACAGGGGCCGATACGCAGTATTTT. The J gene is TRBJ2-3, the V gene TRBV6-5; TRBD1 aligns across 7 bases. CDR1 and CDR2 from the germline V gene are MNHEY and SVGAGI. This CDR3 has 13 amino acids. V shed 5 bases, J shed 6 bases, and the junction held 5 bases outside the gene matches.

J is TRBJ1-3 and V is TRBV30; 7 bases are a match to TRBD1. The germline CDR1 and CDR2 sequences are GTSNPN and SVGIG (reference sequence). The CDR3 is 13 amino acids. Trimming at V came to 3 bases and at J to 4 bases, leaving 3 bases not matched to a gene. Here the CDR3 reads CAWRQGVGNTIYF. The CDR3 nucleotides read TGTGCCTGGAGGCAGGGGGTCGGAAACACCATATATTTT.

The V gene is TRBV19, the J gene TRBJ2-3; tentative D call: TRBD1 (6 bases). This CDR3 comprises 15 residues. Per the germline V gene, CDR1 is LNHDA and CDR2 is SQIVND (reference sequence). With 6 bases removed from V and 0 bases from J, the gap between germline ends came to 13 bases. In DNA, the CDR3 is TGTGCCAGTAGAAACAGGGCCCGAAGCACAGATACGCAGTATTTT. Translated, it gives CASRNRARSTDTQYF.

This clone has a handful of counts. The rearrangement links TRBV25-1 to TRBJ1-1; a possible D gene is TRBD1 (6 bases). The length of the CDR3 is 16 residues. Germline CDR1 reads MGHDK; CDR2 reads SYGVNS. The V gene lost 5 bases and the J gene lost 1 base, with 17 bases spanning the gap. CDR3 nucleotides: TGTGCCAGCAGTTGGACAAGGAGAGGGGGGAACACTGAAGCTTTCTTT. Translated: CASSWTRRGGNTEAFF.

V and J are TRBV15 and TRBJ2-3, with D possibly being TRBD1 (6 bases). There are 15 residues in the CDR3. Trimming took 5 bases from V and 0 from J, leaving 12 bases between them. From germline, CDR1 is LNHNV and CDR2 YYDKDF (reference sequence). The chain's CDR3 is CATSQRTASTDTQYF. In DNA form, the CDR3 reads TGTGCCACCAGCCAACGGACAGCTAGCACAGATACGCAGTATTTT. The entire variable domain, with the rest obtained from reference TRBV15 and TRBJ2-3, is as follows: DAMVIQNPRYQVTQFGKPVTLSCSQTLNHNVMYWYQQKSSQAPKLLFHYYDKDFNNEADTPDNFQSRRPNTSFCFLDIRSPGLGDTAMYLCATSQRTASTDTQYFGPGTRLTVL.

The chain carries TRBV14 and TRBJ1-4, with TRBD1 as a possible D gene (6 bases). Trimming pared 6 bases from V and 6 bases from J, leaving 14 bases between. This CDR3 spans 14 amino acids. From germline, CDR1 is SGHDN and CDR2 FVKESK. The CDR3 region has the DNA TGTGCCAGCAGAGAGACAGGAGGCGATGAAAAACTGTTTTTT. It yields the protein CASRETGGDEKLFF.

V usage is TRBV10-3 and J usage is TRBJ2-1; 12 bases are a match to TRBD2. Germline V gene data show CDR1 as ENHRY and CDR2 as SYGVKD. V was clipped by 4 bases and J by 5 bases; unmatched bases: 6. The CDR3 is made up of 16 amino acids. CDR3 bases: TGTGCCATCAGTGTGGAACTAGCGGGAGGCCACAATGAGCAGTTCTTC. It codes for CAISVELAGGHNEQFF.

The chain couples TRBV18 to TRBJ2-3, with D possibly being TRBD1 or TRBD2 (6 bases each). The CDR3 has 16 residues. Germline CDR1 is KGHSH and CDR2 is LQKENI. The V end was cut by 3 bases, the J end by 0 bases, with 13 bases between. The CDR3 region is CASSPSGGPSTDTQYF. The CDR3 nucleotides are TGTGCCAGCTCACCCTCCGGGGGCCCTAGCACAGATACGCAGTATTTT.

This clone was observed a handful of times. The chain combines TRBV18 with TRBJ1-4; D remains unclear. This CDR3 comprises 13 residues. Germline V gene data show CDR1 as KGHSH and CDR2 as LQKENI. V was shortened by 1 base and J by 8 bases, with 8 bases between the two germline ends. The CDR3 DNA is TGTGCCAGCTCACCACAGGAGGCGGAAAAACTGTTTTTT. Protein: CASSPQEAEKLFF.

CDR3 region: CASSAWTGSDTEAFF. The CDR3 DNA is TGTGCCAGCAGTGCCTGGACAGGTTCAGACACTGAAGCTTTCTTT. V and J are TRBV25-1 and TRBJ1-1; TRBD1 matches at 7 bases. V lost 4 bases to trimming and J lost 3 bases; unmatched junction nucleotides: 8. This CDR3 is built from 15 residues. The germline CDR1 and CDR2 sequences are MGHDK and SYGVNS.

This clone was picked up a small number of times. The V call is TRBV29-1, the J call TRBJ1-2, with 11 bases lining up with TRBD1. The V gene's germline CDR1 is SQVTM and CDR2 ANQGSEA. The CDR3 sequence is 14 residues long. The ends lost 4 bases at V and 3 bases at J; junction bases unmatched: 4. CDR3 amino acids: CSVVPGQGDYGYTF. The CDR3 DNA is TGCAGCGTTGTACCGGGACAGGGGGACTATGGCTACACCTTC.

The table lists this clone with a few counts. CDR3 nucleotides: TGTGCCAGCAGCTCACAGGGCGTCGACGAGCAGTACTTC. Its translation: CASSSQGVDEQYF. The V call is TRBV7-3, the J call TRBJ2-7, with D possibly matching TRBD1 (6 bases). V gave up 4 bases and J gave up 5 bases, with 12 bases separating them. CDR1 and CDR2 from the germline V gene are SGHTA and FQGTGA. The CDR3 length is 13 residues.

The rearrangement uses TRBV4-1 and TRBJ1-4, with D perhaps matching TRBD1 (5 bases). The CDR3 length is 16 residues. The ends were cut back, 4 bases at V and 5 bases at J, with 17 bases in the middle. Germline V gene sequence: CDR1 MGHRA, CDR2 YSYEKL. CDR3 region: CASSRERDGLNEKLFF. In DNA, the CDR3 is TGCGCCAGCAGCCGAGAAAGGGACGGTCTAAATGAAAAACTGTTTTTT.

The genes are TRBV28 and TRBJ2-5; no definite D call. The J call may be mistaken, given a closer DNA end match to TRBJ2-7. Germline loops: CDR1 MDHEN, CDR2 SYDVKM. The CDR3 runs to 12 residues. In DNA form, the CDR3 reads TGTGCCAGCAGTTCCCCGTCCTACGAGCAGTACTTC. Amino acids: CASSSPSYEQYF.

The chain has TRBV19 and TRBJ2-2; maybe TRBD1 (6 bases). CDR3 length: 17 residues. V lost 3 bases to trimming and J lost 1 base, with 15 bases between them. CDR1 is LNHDA, CDR2 SQIVND, per germline (reference sequence). This CDR3 is CASSIRGLTGNTGELFF. DNA for the CDR3: TGTGCCAGTAGTATCAGAGGGCTGACAGGGAACACCGGGGAGCTGTTTTTT.

The table lists this clone with a few counts. The chain combines TRBV5-1 with TRBJ1-1; D perhaps matches TRBD1 (5 bases). The CDR3 has 11 amino acids. Germline V gene sequence: CDR1 SGHRS, CDR2 YFSETQ. Trimming stripped 7 bases from V and 7 bases from J, with 11 bases between. The CDR3 here is CASGTGVEAFF. CDR3 bases: TGCGCCAGCGGGACGGGGGTTGAAGCTTTCTTT.